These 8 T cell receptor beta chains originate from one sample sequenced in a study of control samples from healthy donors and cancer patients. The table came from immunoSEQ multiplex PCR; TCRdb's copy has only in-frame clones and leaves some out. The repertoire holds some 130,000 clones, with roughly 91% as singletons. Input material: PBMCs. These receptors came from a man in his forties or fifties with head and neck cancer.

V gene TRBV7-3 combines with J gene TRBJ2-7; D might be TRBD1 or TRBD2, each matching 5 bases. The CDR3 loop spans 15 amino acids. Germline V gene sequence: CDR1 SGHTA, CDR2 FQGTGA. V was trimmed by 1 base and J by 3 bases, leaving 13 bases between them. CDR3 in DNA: TGTGCCAGCAGCTTAAGTGGGGGTAATTACTACGAGCAGTACTTC. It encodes CASSLSGGNYYEQYF.

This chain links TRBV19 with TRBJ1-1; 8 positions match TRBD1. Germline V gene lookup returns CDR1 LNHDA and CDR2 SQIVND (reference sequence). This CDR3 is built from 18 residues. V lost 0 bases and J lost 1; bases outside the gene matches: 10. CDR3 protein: CASSIDLLDRAKNTEAFF. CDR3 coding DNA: TGTGCCAGTAGTATAGATCTATTGGACAGGGCTAAGAACACTGAAGCTTTCTTT.

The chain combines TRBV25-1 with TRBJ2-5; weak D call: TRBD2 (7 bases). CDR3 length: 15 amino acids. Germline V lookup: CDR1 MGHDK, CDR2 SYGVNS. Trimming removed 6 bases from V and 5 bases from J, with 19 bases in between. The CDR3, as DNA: TGTGCCAGCAGCCCGTACGGGGGGCCCTCGGAGACCCAGTACTTC. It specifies CASSPYGGPSETQYF.

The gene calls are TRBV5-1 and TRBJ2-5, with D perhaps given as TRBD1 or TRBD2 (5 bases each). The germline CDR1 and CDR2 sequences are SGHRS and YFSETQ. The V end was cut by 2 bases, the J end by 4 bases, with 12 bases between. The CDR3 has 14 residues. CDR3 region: CASSFRDPPETQYF. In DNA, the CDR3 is TGCGCCAGCAGCTTCCGGGACCCCCCAGAGACCCAGTACTTC.

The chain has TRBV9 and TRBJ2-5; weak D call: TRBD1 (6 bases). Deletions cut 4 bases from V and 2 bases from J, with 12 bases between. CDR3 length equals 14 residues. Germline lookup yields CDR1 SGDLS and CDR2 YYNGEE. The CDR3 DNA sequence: TGTGCCAGCAGCCCCCGGGACATTCAAGAGACCCAGTACTTC. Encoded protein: CASSPRDIQETQYF.

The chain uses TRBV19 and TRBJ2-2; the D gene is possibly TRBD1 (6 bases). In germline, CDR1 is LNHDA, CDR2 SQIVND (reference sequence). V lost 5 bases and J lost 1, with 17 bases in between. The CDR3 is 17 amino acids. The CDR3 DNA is TGTGCCAGTAGTCCAACCCCGGGACAACTGAACACCGGGGAGCTGTTTTTT. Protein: CASSPTPGQLNTGELFF.

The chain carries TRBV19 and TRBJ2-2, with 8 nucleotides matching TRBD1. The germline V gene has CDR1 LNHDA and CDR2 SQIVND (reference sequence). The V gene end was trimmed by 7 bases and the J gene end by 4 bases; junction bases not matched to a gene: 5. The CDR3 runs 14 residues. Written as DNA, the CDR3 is TGTGCCAGTAATACAGGGGGACTCACCGGGGAGCTGTTTTTT. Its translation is CASNTGGLTGELFF.

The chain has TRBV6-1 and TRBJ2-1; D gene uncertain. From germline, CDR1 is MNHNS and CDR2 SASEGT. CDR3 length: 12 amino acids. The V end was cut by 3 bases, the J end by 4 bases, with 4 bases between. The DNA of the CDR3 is TGTGCCAGCAGTGATGGATACAATGAGCAGTTCTTC. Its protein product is CASSDGYNEQFF.